This TCR beta chain was observed in a study of T-cell memory formation after mild COVID-19 (dated by TCRdb to the early 2020s). Concerning the study at large: TCR sequence clusters from the two donors were found to be largely donor specific. T-cell clones expanding and contracting after mild COVID-19 in two donors were tracked by longitudinal TCRalpha and TCRbeta repertoire sequencing. Two young, previously healthy adult volunteers made up the cohort, one male and one female. Overall study results and their limits: SARS-CoV-2 specificity was not confirmed for the second-wave clones peaking on day 37. Clones that contracted from day 15 to 85 showed balanced CD4/CD8 phenotypes, whereas a second wave of clones that expanded from day 15 to 37 leaned towards CD4+. The study included only a couple of mild cases, and larger cohorts that include severe cases with pre-infection samples were judged to be necessary. Contracting CD4+ clones were found mainly in CM and EM memory subsets, while CD8+ clones were enriched in EMRA. Some responding clones were detected in pre-infection memory, which suggested that pre-existing cross-reactive memory T cells had joined the SARS-CoV-2 response.

PBMCs were isolated by Ficoll-Paque density gradient centrifugation. Counted from cysteine to valine, this CDR3 has 16 amino acids. Of all the DNA, just the CDR3 is kept, 48 bases in frame from base 1. V trim: 2 bases; J trim: 3 bases; unmatched bases: 10. The germline V gene (reference sequence) gives CDR1 as DFQATT and CDR2 as SNEGSKA. Concerning this clonotype: The clone's antigen remains unknown. No base qualities exist here, and no much larger clone lies one base off it.

The instrument was an Illumina NovaSeq 6000. TCRalpha and TCRbeta cDNA libraries were built by 5'RACE with constant-segment primers, adding sample barcodes and unique molecular identifiers. RNA was extracted from every sample with Trizol reagent. Amplification of the libraries took two PCR steps, and the second step added a second sample barcode plus Illumina TruSeq adapters. The libraries were sequenced on an Illumina NovaSeq using 2 x 150 bp paired-end reads. Processing in the source paper ran as follows. Reads were demultiplexed and collapsed into UMI-guided consensus sequences with migec v1.2.7. With mixcr v2.1.11, UMI consensuses were aligned to TRA and TRB V and J templates and assembled into clonotypes. Clonotypes were classified as expanded or contracted when called significant by both edgeR and NoisET, with noise models trained on biological replicates. For edgeR calls, the cutoffs were a false discovery rate-adjusted p below 0.01 and a log2 fold-change threshold of 1. As an exploratory analysis of dynamics, max-normalized trajectories of the 1000 most abundant clonotypes were examined by PCA with hierarchical clustering. Each responding clone was given a CD4 or CD8 phenotype based on the CD4+ and CD8+ repertoires, which had been sequenced separately. TCRdb reworked the public reads: Q25 trimming with fastp, MiXCR clone assembly, productive beta chains retained. Records with the same CDR3 protein are collapsed into one entry carrying the most frequent genes and DNA. The V and J calls were not made by the authors but by TCRdb's processing. Counted in this sample were under 350,000 distinct CDR3 sequences; 15% to 20% of them appeared once. The leading ten clones occupy approximately 25% of the sample.

The V and J genes are TRBV20-1 and TRBJ2-7, and TRBD2 aligns with 10 junction nucleotides. The receptor was isolated from a man in his late teens or twenties who had mild COVID-19 (a few samples of this study predate the infection). The sample titles of this study are shuffled in the database, so cell type and time point are left out; the donor was told from shared clones. Sequenced material: PBMCs or a T cell subset sorted from them (not recorded which). The nucleotide sequence is given as TGCAGTGCTAGAAACCTCGGGCTAGCGGGGGACTACGAGCAGTACGTC. Its protein reads: CSARNLGLAGDYEQYV.